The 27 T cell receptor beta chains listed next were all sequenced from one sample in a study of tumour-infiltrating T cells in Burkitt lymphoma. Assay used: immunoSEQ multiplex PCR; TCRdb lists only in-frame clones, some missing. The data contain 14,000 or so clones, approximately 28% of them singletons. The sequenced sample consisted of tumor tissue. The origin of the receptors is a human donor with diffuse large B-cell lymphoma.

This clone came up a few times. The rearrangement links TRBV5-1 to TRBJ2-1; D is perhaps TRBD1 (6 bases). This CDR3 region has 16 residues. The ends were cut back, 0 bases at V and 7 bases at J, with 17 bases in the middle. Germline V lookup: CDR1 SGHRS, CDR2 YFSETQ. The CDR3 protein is CASSLEGVVQENEQFF. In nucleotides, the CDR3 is TGCGCCAGCAGCTTGGAGGGGGTGGTGCAAGAAAATGAGCAGTTCTTC. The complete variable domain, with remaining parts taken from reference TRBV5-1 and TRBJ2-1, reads KAGVTQTPRYLIKTRGQQVTLSCSPISGHRSVSWYQQTPGQGLQFLFEYFSETQRNKGNFPGRFSGRQFSNSRSEMNVSTLELGDSALYLCASSLEGVVQENEQFFGPGTRLTVL.

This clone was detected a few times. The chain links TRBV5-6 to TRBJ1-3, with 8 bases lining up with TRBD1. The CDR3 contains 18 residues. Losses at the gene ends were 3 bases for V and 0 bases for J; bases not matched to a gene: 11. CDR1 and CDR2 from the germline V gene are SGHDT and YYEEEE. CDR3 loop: CASSSRSGTGLSGNTIYF. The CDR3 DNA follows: TGTGCCAGCAGCTCCCGCTCCGGGACAGGACTCTCTGGAAACACCATATATTTT.

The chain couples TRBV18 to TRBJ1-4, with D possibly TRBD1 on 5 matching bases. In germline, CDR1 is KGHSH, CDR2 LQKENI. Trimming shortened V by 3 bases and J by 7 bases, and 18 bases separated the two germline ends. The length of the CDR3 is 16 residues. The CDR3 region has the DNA TGTGCCAGCTCACCCTCGGCCACAAGGGGATCTGAAAAACTGTTTTTT. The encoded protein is CASSPSATRGSEKLFF.

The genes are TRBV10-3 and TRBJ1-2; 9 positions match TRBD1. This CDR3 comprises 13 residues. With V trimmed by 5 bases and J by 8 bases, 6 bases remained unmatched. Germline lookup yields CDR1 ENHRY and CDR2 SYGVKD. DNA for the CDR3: TGTGCCATCAGTTTTGGGACAGGGTACGGCTACACCTTC. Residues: CAISFGTGYGYTF.

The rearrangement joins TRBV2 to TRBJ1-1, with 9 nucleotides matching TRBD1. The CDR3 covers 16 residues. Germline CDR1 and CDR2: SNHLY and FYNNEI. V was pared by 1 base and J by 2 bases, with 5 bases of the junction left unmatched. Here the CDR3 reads CASSEEGQGLNTEAFF. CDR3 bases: TGTGCCAGCAGTGAAGAGGGACAGGGTTTAAACACTGAAGCTTTCTTT. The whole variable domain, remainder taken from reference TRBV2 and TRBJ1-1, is EPEVTQTPSHQVTQMGQEVILRCVPISNHLYFYWYRQILGQKVEFLVSFYNNEISEKSEIFDDQFSVERPDGSNFTLKIRSTKLEDSAMYFCASSEEGQGLNTEAFFGQGTRLTVV.

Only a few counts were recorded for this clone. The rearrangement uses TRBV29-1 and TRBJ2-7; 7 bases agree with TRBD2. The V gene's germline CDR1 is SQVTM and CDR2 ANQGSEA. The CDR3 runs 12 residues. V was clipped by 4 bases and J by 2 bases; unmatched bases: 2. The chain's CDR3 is CSVGGGAYEQYF. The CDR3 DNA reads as TGCAGCGTTGGCGGGGGTGCCTACGAGCAGTACTTC.

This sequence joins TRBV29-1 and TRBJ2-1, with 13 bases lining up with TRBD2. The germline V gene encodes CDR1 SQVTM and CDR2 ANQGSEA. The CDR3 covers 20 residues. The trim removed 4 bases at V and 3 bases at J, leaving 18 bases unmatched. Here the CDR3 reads CSVGPPPGLAGPPGYNEQFF. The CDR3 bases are TGCAGCGTTGGCCCCCCCCCGGGACTAGCGGGACCACCCGGCTACAATGAGCAGTTCTTC.

DNA of the CDR3: TGTGCCAGCAGTTACGAAGGGTTTGGCTACACCTTC. Translated: CASSYEGFGYTF. The gene calls are TRBV6-5 and TRBJ1-2, with unresolved D. The V gene's germline CDR1 is MNHEY and CDR2 SVGAGI. The CDR3 is 12 amino acids. The ends were cut back, 2 bases at V and 7 bases at J, with 8 bases in the middle.

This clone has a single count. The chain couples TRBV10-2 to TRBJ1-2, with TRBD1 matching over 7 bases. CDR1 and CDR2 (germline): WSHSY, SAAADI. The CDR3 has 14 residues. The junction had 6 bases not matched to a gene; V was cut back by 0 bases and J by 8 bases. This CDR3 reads CASSESDRSRGYTF. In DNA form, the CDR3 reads TGCGCCAGCAGTGAGTCGGACAGGTCGCGAGGCTACACCTTC.

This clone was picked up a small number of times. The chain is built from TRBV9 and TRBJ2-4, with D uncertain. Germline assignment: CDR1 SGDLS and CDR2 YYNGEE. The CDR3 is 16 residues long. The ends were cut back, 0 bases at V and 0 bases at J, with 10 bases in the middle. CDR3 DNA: TGTGCCAGCAGCGTAGATTTTAGGCTAGCCAAAAACATTCAGTACTTC. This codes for CASSVDFRLAKNIQYF.

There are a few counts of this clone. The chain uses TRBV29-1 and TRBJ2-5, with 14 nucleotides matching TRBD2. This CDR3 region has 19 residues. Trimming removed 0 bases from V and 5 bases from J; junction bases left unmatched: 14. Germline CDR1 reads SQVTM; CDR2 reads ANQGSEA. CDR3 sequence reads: CSVEDIPGLAGGLRETQYF. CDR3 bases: TGCAGCGTTGAAGATATTCCCGGACTAGCGGGAGGTCTACGGGAGACCCAGTACTTC. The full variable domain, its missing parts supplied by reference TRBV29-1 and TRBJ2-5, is SAVISQKPSRDICQRGTSLTIQCQVDSQVTMMFWYRQQPGQSLTLIATANQGSEATYESGFVIDKFPISRPNLTFSTLTVSNMSPEDSSIYLCSVEDIPGLAGGLRETQYFGPGTRLLVL.

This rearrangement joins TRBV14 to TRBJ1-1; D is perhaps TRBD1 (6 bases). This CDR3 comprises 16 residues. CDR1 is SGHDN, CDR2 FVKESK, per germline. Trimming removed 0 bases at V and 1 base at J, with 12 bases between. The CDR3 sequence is CASSQDPGHTNTEAFF. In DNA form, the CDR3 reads TGTGCCAGCAGCCAAGATCCGGGACATACGAACACTGAAGCTTTCTTT.

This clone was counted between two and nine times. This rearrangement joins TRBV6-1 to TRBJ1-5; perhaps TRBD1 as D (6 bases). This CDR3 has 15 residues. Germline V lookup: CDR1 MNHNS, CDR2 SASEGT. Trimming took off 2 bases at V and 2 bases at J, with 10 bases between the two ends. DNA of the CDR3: TGTGCCAGCAGTGAACGGAGGGGGGGCAATCAGCCCCAGCATTTT. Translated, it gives CASSERRGGNQPQHF.

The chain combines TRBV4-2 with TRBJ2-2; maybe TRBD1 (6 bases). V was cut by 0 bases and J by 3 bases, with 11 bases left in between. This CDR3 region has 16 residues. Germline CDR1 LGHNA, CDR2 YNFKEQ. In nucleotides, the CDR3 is TGTGCCAGCAGCCAAGAACAGGGCCTGTACACCGGGGAGCTGTTTTTT. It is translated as CASSQEQGLYTGELFF.

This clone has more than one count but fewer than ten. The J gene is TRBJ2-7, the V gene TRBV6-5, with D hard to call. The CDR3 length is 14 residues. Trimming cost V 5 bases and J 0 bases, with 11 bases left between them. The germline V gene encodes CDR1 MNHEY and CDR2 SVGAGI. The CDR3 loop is CASSARLSSYEQYF. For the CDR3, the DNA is TGTGCCAGCAGTGCCCGACTGAGCTCCTACGAGCAGTACTTC.

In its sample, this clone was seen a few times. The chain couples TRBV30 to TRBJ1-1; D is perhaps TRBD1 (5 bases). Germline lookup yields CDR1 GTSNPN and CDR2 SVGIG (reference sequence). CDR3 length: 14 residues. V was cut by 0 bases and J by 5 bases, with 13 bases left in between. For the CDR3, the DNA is TGTGCCTGGAGTGTATTCTCCCGGGGGACTGAAGCTTTCTTT. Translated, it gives CAWSVFSRGTEAFF. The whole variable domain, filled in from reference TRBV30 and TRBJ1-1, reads SQTIHQWPATLVQPVGSPLSLECTVEGTSNPNLYWYRQAAGRGLQLLFYSVGIGQISSEVPQNLSASRPQDRQFILSSKKLLLSDSGFYLCAWSVFSRGTEAFFGQGTRLTVV.

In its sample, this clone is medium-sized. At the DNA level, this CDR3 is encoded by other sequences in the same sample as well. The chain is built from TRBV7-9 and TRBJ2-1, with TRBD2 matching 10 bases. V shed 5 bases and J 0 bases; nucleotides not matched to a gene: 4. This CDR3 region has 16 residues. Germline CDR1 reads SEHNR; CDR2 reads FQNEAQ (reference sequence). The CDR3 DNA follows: TGTGCCAGCAGCCCACTAGCGGGAAGCTCCTACAATGAGCAGTTCTTC. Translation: CASSPLAGSSYNEQFF.

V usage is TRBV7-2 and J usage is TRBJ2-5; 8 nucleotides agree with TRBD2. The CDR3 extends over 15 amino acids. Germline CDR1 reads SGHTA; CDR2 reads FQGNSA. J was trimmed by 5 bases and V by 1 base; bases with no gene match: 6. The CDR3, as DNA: TGTGCCAGCAGCTTAGGGGGGACTAGTCTTGAGACCCAGTACTTC. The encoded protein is CASSLGGTSLETQYF.

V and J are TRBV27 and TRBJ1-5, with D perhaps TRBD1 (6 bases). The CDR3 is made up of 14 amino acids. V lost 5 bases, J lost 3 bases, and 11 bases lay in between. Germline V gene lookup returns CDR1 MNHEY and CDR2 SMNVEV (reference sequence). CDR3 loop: CASSNRGLNQPQHF. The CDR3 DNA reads TGTGCCAGCAGTAACCGGGGGCTCAATCAGCCCCAGCATTTT.

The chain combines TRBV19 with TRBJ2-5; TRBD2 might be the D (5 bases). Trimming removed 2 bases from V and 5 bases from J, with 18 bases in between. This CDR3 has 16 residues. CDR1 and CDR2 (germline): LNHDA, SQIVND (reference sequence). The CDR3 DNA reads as TGTGCCAGTAGTATATTCGGAACGGAGGAGATGGAGACCCAGTACTTC. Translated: CASSIFGTEEMETQYF.

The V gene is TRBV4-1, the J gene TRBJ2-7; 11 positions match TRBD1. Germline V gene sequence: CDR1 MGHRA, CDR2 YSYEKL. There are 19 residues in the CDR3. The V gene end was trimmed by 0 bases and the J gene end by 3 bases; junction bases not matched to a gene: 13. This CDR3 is CASSQEDRGPYPADYEQYF. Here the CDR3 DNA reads TGCGCCAGCAGCCAAGAGGACAGGGGGCCATACCCCGCGGACTACGAGCAGTACTTC.

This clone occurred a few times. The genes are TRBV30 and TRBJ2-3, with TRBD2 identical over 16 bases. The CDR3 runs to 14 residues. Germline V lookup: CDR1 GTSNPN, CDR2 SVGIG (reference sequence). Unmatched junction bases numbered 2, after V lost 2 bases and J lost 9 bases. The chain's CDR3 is CAWSPGLAGGTQYF. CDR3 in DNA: TGTGCCTGGAGTCCGGGACTAGCGGGAGGGACGCAGTATTTT.

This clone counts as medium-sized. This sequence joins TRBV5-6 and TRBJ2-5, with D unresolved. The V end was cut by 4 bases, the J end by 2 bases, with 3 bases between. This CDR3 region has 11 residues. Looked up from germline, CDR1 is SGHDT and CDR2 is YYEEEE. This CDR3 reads CASSRQETQYF. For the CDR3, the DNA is TGTGCCAGCAGCCGTCAAGAGACCCAGTACTTC.

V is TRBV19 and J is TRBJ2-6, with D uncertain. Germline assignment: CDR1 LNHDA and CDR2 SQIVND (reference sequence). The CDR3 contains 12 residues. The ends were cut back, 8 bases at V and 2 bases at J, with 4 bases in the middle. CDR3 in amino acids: CASQTGANVLTF. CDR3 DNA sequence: TGTGCCAGTCAGACTGGGGCCAACGTCCTGACTTTC.

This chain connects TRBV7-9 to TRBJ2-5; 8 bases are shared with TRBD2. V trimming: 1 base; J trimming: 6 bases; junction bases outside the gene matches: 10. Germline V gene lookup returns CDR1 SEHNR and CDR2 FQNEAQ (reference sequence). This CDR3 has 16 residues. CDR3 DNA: TGTGCCAGCAGCTTAGTGTCTCAGCGGGAGTCGAAGACCCAGTACTTC. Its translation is CASSLVSQRESKTQYF.

The chain's CDR3 is CASSFSTGTRALEQYF. For the CDR3, the DNA is TGTGCCAGCAGTTTCTCGACCGGGACTAGAGCACTCGAGCAGTACTTC. This rearrangement joins TRBV27 to TRBJ2-7; 8 positions agree with TRBD2. The CDR3 consists of 16 residues. The junction had 13 bases not matched to a gene; V was cut back by 3 bases and J by 6 bases. CDR1 and CDR2 (germline): MNHEY, SMNVEV (reference sequence).

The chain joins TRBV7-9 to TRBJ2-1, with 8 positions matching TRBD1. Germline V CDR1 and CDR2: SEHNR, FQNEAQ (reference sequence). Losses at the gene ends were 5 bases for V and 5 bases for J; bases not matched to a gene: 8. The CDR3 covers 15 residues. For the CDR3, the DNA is TGTGCCAGCAGCGGACAGGGTCCCCTAAACAATGAGCAGTTCTTC. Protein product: CASSGQGPLNNEQFF.